Included here is one T cell receptor beta chain sequence, with context. This entry comes from a study of blood T cell repertoires in COVID-19. Overall study: Samples representing acute and convalescent COVID-19 were sourced from the United States, Italy and Spain. PBMCs, B-cell-depleted T cells, or T cells were the source of the cDNA or gDNA that made up the material.

Germline CDR1 is MRHNA and CDR2 is SNTAGT. The V gene lost 4 bases and the J gene lost 4 bases, with 16 bases spanning the gap. The CDR3 totals 16 residues. Authors' processing steps: Estimation of nucleated cell counts was performed using reference gene primer amplification. Some clones are missing from TCRdb's copy, which holds only in-frame ones; the method was immunoSEQ multiplex PCR. The DNA gave D and trimming, while V, J and clone size come from that table. The table lists a few hundred thousand clones, around 81% of them singletons. The sequence derives from a woman between 65 and 79 years old with acute or convalescent COVID-19. The sample was peripheral blood. The chain carries TRBV6-4 and TRBJ2-2; TRBD2 is a possible D gene (6 bases). The CDR3 protein is CASSVSPREVTGELFF. CDR3 DNA: TGTGCCAGCAGTGTTAGCCCCAGGGAGGTCACCGGGGAGCTGTTTTTT.